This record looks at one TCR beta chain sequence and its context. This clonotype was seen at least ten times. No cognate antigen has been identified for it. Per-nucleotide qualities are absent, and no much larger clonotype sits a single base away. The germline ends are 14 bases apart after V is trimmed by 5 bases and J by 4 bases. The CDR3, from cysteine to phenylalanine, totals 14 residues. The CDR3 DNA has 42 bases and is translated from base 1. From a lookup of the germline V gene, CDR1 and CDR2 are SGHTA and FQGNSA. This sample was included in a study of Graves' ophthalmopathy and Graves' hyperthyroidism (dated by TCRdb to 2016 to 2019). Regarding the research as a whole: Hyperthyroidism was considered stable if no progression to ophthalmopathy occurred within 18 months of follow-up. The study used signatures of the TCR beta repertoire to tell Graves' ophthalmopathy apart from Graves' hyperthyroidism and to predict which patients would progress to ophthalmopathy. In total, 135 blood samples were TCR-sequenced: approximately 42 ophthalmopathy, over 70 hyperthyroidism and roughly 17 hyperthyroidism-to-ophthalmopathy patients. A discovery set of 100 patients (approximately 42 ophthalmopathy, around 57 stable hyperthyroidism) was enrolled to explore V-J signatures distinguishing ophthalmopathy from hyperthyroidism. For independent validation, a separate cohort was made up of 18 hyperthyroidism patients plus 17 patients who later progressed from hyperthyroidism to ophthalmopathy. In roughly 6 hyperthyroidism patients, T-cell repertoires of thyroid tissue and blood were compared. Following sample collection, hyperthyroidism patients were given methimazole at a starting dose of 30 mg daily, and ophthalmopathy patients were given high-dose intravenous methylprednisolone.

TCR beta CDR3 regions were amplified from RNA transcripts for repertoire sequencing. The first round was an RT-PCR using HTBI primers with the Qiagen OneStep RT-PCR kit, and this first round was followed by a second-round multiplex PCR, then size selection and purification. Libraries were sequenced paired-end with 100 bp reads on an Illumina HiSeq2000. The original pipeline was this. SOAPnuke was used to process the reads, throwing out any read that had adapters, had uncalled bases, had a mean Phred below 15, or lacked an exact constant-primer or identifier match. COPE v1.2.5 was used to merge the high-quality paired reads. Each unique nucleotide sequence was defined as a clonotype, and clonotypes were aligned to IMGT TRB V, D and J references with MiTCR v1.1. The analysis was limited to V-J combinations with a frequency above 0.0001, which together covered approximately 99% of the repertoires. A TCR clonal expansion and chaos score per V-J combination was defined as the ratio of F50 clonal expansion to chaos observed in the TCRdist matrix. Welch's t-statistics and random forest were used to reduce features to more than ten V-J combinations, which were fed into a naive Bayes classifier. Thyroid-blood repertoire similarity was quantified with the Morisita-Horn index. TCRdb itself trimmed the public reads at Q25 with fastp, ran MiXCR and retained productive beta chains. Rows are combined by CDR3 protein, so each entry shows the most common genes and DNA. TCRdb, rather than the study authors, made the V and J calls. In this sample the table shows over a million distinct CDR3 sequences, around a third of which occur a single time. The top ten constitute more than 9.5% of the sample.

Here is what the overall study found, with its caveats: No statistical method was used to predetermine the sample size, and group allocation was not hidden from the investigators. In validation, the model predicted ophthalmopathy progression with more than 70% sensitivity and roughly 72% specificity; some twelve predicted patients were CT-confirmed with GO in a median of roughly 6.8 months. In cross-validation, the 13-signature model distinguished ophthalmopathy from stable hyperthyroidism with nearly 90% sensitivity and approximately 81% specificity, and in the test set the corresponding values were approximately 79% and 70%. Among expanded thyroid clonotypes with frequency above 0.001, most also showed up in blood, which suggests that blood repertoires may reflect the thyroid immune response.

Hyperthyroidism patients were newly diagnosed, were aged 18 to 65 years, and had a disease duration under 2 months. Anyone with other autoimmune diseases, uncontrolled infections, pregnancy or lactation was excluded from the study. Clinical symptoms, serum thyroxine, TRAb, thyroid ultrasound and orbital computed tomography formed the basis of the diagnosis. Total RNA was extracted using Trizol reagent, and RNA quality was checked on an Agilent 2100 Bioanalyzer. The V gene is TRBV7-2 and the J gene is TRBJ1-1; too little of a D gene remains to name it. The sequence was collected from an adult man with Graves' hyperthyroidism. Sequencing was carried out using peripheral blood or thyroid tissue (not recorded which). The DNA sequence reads TGTGCCAGCAGCGAATGGGCCCAAAGCACTGAAGCTTTCTTT. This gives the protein CASSEWAQSTEAFF.